A single sample is the source of the 24 T cell receptor beta chains below, sequenced in a study of beta chain features in type 1 diabetes. Overall study findings and caveats: Researchers report that Type 1 diabetes patients had moderately but significantly shorter TCRB CDR3s across all four CD4+ subsets.

No cognate antigen is known for these TCRs. The investigators reverse transcribed all of the isolated RNA, so they sequenced expressed TCRB transcripts. Clones were read by immunoSEQ multiplex PCR, and TCRdb kept only the in-frame ones, dropping some. The sample lists roughly 700,000 clones, 13% occurring once. Sequencing was performed on naive CD4+ T cells from blood. These receptors originate from a man younger than 35 with type 1 diabetes.

This clone was found a few times. The rearrangement links TRBV5-1 to TRBJ1-5; D not resolved. In germline, CDR1 is SGHRS, CDR2 YFSETQ. CDR3 length: 13 amino acids. Deletions cut 0 bases from V and 9 bases from J, with 10 bases between. The CDR3 region is CASSLAYDLPQHF. The CDR3 DNA follows: TGCGCCAGCAGCTTGGCCTATGACCTGCCCCAGCATTTT.

Notes on this clone: Distinct nucleotide sequences in the sample also encode this CDR3. CDR3 amino acids: CSARQGETQYF. CDR3 in DNA: TGCAGTGCCAGACAGGGGGAGACCCAGTACTTC. The V and J genes are TRBV20-1 and TRBJ2-5; 8 nucleotides line up with TRBD1. CDR3 length equals 11 residues. V shed 6 bases, J shed 5 bases, and the junction held 2 bases outside the gene matches. Per the germline V gene, CDR1 is DFQATT and CDR2 is SNEGSKA (reference sequence).

This clone was seen a handful of times. This chain connects TRBV6-5 to TRBJ1-1; D not resolved. The CDR3 loop spans 15 amino acids. Germline V CDR1 and CDR2: MNHEY, SVGAGI. Trimming took off 0 bases at V and 1 base at J, with 9 bases between the two ends. The CDR3 reads CASSYSNTGNTEAFF. The CDR3 DNA is TGTGCCAGCAGTTACTCTAATACGGGGAACACTGAAGCTTTCTTT.

Turning to this clone: A junction boundary mismatches the germline segment, possibly from a read error. The J gene is TRBJ1-3, the V gene TRBV4-1; a possible D gene is TRBD1 (6 bases). The CDR3 runs 17 residues. Germline V gives CDR1 MGHRA, CDR2 YSYEKL. CDR3 sequence: CASSQDAQAGVRAPANF. CDR3 sequence (DNA): TGCGCCAGCAGCCAAGATGCTCAGGCAGGGGTAAGAGCTCCCGCAAATTTT.

Only a few counts were recorded for this clone. V is TRBV27 and J is TRBJ1-1; D is uncertain. Germline CDR1 and CDR2: MNHEY and SMNVEV (reference sequence). V lost 0 bases and J 2 bases, leaving 4 bases between the germline ends. This CDR3 spans 13 amino acids. The CDR3 DNA reads as TGTGCCAGCAGTTTATCAGCAAACACTGAAGCTTTCTTT. This gives the protein CASSLSANTEAFF.

The chain employs TRBV5-1 and TRBJ1-2; tentatively, D is TRBD1 (6 bases). V dropped 2 bases and J dropped 6 bases, with 11 bases sitting between them. There are 13 residues in the CDR3. Germline values: CDR1 SGHRS, CDR2 YFSETQ. DNA for the CDR3: TGCGCCAGCAGCTTACGACAGGAGGATGGCTACACCTTC. Translated: CASSLRQEDGYTF. The complete variable domain, with remaining parts taken from reference TRBV5-1 and TRBJ1-2, reads KAGVTQTPRYLIKTRGQQVTLSCSPISGHRSVSWYQQTPGQGLQFLFEYFSETQRNKGNFPGRFSGRQFSNSRSEMNVSTLELGDSALYLCASSLRQEDGYTFGSGTRLTVV.

This clone was counted between two and nine times. The chain has TRBV10-3 and TRBJ1-1; D is uncertain. The CDR3 totals 12 residues. The V gene lost 5 bases and the J gene lost 1 base, with 5 bases spanning the gap. Germline-derived CDR1 and CDR2 are ENHRY and SYGVKD. In nucleotides, the CDR3 is TGTGCCATCAGTACACCGAACACTGAAGCTTTCTTT. This translates into CAISTPNTEAFF.

There are a few counts of this clone. The chain employs TRBV28 and TRBJ1-2; TRBD1 aligns across 8 bases. The V gene's germline CDR1 is MDHEN and CDR2 SYDVKM. Trimming took 6 bases from V and 7 from J; bases not matched to a gene: 7. This CDR3 region has 13 residues. CDR3 DNA: TGTGCCAGCAGCCCGACAGGGGTGGGTGGCTACACCTTC. Amino acid sequence: CASSPTGVGGYTF.

The V call is TRBV28, the J call TRBJ2-7, with a tentative D call TRBD1 (6 bases). V gave up 5 bases and J gave up 3 bases, with 17 bases separating them. The germline CDR1 and CDR2 sequences are MDHEN and SYDVKM. The CDR3 is made up of 15 amino acids. The CDR3 region is CASSPPGGQSYEQYF. The DNA for the CDR3 is TGTGCCAGCAGTCCCCCGGGCGGACAGAGCTACGAGCAGTACTTC.

J is TRBJ2-1 and V is TRBV11-1; 8 bases match TRBD1. In germline, CDR1 is SGHAT, CDR2 FQDESV (reference sequence). Trimming at V came to 2 bases and at J to 3 bases, leaving 15 bases not matched to a gene. This CDR3 spans 19 amino acids. The CDR3 is CASSLNGQGLAKGYNEQFF. The CDR3 DNA reads as TGTGCCAGCAGCTTAAATGGACAGGGTTTGGCCAAGGGCTACAATGAGCAGTTCTTC.

This clone was recorded a few times. J is TRBJ2-1 and V is TRBV6-6, with D perhaps given as TRBD1 or TRBD2 (5 bases each). V lost 5 bases and J lost 4, with 12 bases in between. The germline gives CDR1 MNHNY, CDR2 SVGAGI (reference sequence). This CDR3 has 14 amino acids. The CDR3 loop reads CASSTGTTYNEQFF. For the CDR3, the DNA is TGTGCCAGCAGTACCGGGACGACGTACAATGAGCAGTTCTTC.

The chain employs TRBV11-1 and TRBJ2-2, with D possibly TRBD1 on 6 matching bases. V lost 5 bases, J lost 5 bases, and 9 bases lay in between. The CDR3 has 13 residues. The germline gives CDR1 SGHAT, CDR2 FQDESV (reference sequence). The CDR3 sequence is CASSPRGTGELFF. The CDR3 region has the DNA TGTGCCAGCAGCCCCAGGGGAACCGGGGAGCTGTTTTTT.

This chain connects TRBV10-3 to TRBJ1-2; unclear D gene. The CDR3 contains 14 residues. Germline V gene lookup returns CDR1 ENHRY and CDR2 SYGVKD. V dropped 2 bases and J dropped 8 bases, with 15 bases sitting between them. The CDR3 sequence: CAISEQGGDLGYTF. DNA for the CDR3: TGTGCCATCAGTGAGCAAGGTGGGGATTTGGGCTACACCTTC.

This clone has only a few counts. The J gene is TRBJ1-4, the V gene TRBV5-1; tentatively, D is TRBD1 (5 bases). Germline CDR1 reads SGHRS; CDR2 reads YFSETQ. The CDR3 is 16 amino acids. Trimming removed 4 bases at V and 0 bases at J, with 13 bases between. CDR3 nucleotide sequence: TGCGCCAGCAGCCCCGGGACGATATCAACTAATGAAAAACTGTTTTTT. Translation: CASSPGTISTNEKLFF.

CDR3 in amino acids: CASSPRDTQSYEQYF. The CDR3 DNA reads as TGTGCCAGCTCACCACGGGACACCCAATCCTACGAGCAGTACTTC. The chain links TRBV18 to TRBJ2-7, with D possibly being TRBD1 (6 bases). Per germline, CDR1 KGHSH and CDR2 LQKENI. V lost 1 base and J 1 base, leaving 11 bases between the germline ends. The CDR3 runs to 15 residues.

The chain recombines TRBV6-5 with TRBJ2-3, with 11 bases fitting TRBD2. This CDR3 region has 15 residues. V lost 6 bases to trimming and J lost 8 bases; unmatched junction nucleotides: 10. Germline V gives CDR1 MNHEY, CDR2 SVGAGI. This CDR3 reads CASSRPLAGDGTQYF. The CDR3 nucleotides are TGTGCCAGCAGCCGACCACTAGCGGGGGACGGTACGCAGTATTTT.

This clone has a handful of counts. V gene TRBV5-6 combines with J gene TRBJ2-3; 11 bases fit TRBD2. This CDR3 comprises 18 residues. V lost 4 bases, J lost 0 bases, and 10 bases stayed unmatched. Germline values: CDR1 SGHDT, CDR2 YYEEEE. CDR3 amino acids: CASSAGTSGQDSTDTQYF. The CDR3 DNA reads TGTGCCAGCAGCGCCGGGACTAGCGGACAAGATAGCACAGATACGCAGTATTTT.

This clone has just a few counts. The sample carries other DNA sequences with the same CDR3. The chain carries TRBV20-1 and TRBJ1-2; D gene uncertain. This CDR3 is built from 11 residues. The germline CDR1 and CDR2 sequences are DFQATT and SNEGSKA (reference sequence). V gave up 6 bases and J gave up 2 bases, with 7 bases separating them. CDR3 sequence reads: CSAEGNYGYTF. The CDR3 nucleotides are TGCAGTGCAGAAGGGAACTATGGCTACACCTTC.

The CDR3 loop reads CASSLVGDGYTF. For the CDR3, the DNA is TGTGCCAGCAGCTTAGTGGGGGACGGCTACACCTTC. The chain carries TRBV7-8 and TRBJ1-2; D might be TRBD1 (5 bases). The CDR3 consists of 12 residues. V was trimmed by 1 base and J by 8 bases, leaving 8 bases between them. Germline V gives CDR1 SGHVS, CDR2 FQNEAQ.

The V gene is TRBV5-6, the J gene TRBJ2-3, with unresolved D. The V and J ends lost 0 bases and 2 bases respectively, with 7 bases between them. Germline V gene data show CDR1 as SGHDT and CDR2 as YYEEEE. CDR3 length: 14 amino acids. The CDR3 DNA sequence: TGTGCCAGCAGCTTGGAGGATCCCACAGATACGCAGTATTTT. Translated, it gives CASSLEDPTDTQYF.

This chain joins TRBV20-1 and TRBJ2-3; D unresolved. V dropped 8 bases and J dropped 7 bases, with 7 bases sitting between them. The CDR3 is 9 residues long. Germline V gene sequence: CDR1 DFQATT, CDR2 SNEGSKA (reference sequence). CDR3: CSLVNTQYF. The CDR3 DNA is TGCAGTTTGGTGAATACGCAGTATTTT.

The rearrangement uses TRBV4-1 and TRBJ1-1; no clear D. V was cut by 5 bases and J by 1 base, with 11 bases left in between. Germline V lookup: CDR1 MGHRA, CDR2 YSYEKL. The CDR3 runs to 14 residues. The CDR3 here is CASSLTGPNTEAFF. For the CDR3, the DNA is TGCGCCAGCAGCTTGACGGGTCCGAACACTGAAGCTTTCTTT.

The gene calls are TRBV28 and TRBJ1-5, with D possibly being TRBD1 (6 bases). Germline lookup yields CDR1 MDHEN and CDR2 SYDVKM. Trimming pared 6 bases from V and 4 bases from J, leaving 10 bases between. CDR3 length: 13 residues. The CDR3 DNA reads TGTGCCAGCAGCTCAACAGGGAATCAGCCCCAGCATTTT. Translated, it gives CASSSTGNQPQHF.

This clone was seen a few times. The gene calls are TRBV5-4 and TRBJ2-5; TRBD1 matches at 10 bases. Germline V gene sequence: CDR1 SGHNT, CDR2 YYREEE (reference sequence). V was clipped by 5 bases and J by 5 bases; unmatched bases: 9. The length of the CDR3 is 15 residues. The chain's CDR3 is CASRRQGAFTETQYF. The CDR3 DNA reads TGTGCCAGCAGACGACAGGGGGCGTTTACGGAGACCCAGTACTTC.